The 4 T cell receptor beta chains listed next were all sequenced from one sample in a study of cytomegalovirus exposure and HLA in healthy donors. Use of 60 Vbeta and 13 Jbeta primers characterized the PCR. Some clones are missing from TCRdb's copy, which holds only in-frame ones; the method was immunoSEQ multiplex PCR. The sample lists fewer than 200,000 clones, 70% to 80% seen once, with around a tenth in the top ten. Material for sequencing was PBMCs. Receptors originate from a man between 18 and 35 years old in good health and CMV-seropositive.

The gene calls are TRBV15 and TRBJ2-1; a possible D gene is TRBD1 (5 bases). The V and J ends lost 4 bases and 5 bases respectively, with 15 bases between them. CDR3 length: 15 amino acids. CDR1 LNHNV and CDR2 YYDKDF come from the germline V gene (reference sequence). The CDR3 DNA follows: TGTGCCACCAGCATGAAGGGGATTGGGAACAATGAGCAGTTCTTC. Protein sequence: CATSMKGIGNNEQFF.

This chain's CDR3 is CASRPESGGRYEQYF. CDR3 in DNA: TGTGCCAGCAGACCGGAAAGCGGGGGACGCTACGAGCAGTACTTC. The rearrangement uses TRBV6-6 and TRBJ2-7; 8 bases match TRBD2. Per germline, CDR1 MNHNY and CDR2 SVGAGI (reference sequence). The CDR3 sequence is 15 residues long. J gave up 3 bases and V 6 bases, and 10 bases lay outside the gene matches.

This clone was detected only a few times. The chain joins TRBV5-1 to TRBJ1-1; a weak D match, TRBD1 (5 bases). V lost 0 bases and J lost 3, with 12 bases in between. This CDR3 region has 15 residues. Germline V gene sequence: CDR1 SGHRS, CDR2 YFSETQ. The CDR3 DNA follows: TGCGCCAGCAGCTTGGGGGGGGGTCTAGACACTGAAGCTTTCTTT. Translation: CASSLGGGLDTEAFF.

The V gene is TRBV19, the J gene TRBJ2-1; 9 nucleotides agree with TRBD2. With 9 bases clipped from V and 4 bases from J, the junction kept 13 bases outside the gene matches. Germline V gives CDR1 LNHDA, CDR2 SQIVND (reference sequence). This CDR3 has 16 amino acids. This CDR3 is CASRKAGAGGYNEQFF. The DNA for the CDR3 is TGTGCCAGCCGGAAAGCCGGAGCGGGGGGATACAATGAGCAGTTCTTC.